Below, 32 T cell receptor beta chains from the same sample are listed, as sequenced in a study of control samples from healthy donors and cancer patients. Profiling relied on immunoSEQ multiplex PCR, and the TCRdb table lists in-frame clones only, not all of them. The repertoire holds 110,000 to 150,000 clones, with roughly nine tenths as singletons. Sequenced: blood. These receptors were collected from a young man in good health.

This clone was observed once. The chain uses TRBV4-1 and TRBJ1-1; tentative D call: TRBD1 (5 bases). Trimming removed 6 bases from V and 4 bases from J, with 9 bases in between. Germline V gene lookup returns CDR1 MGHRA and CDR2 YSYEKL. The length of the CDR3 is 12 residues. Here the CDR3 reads CASRSGRTEAFF. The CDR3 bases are TGCGCCAGCAGGTCAGGGCGCACTGAAGCTTTCTTT.

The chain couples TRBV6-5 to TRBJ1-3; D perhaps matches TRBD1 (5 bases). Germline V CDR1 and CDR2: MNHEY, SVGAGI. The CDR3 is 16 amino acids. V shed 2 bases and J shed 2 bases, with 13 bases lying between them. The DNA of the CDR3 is TGTGCCAGCAGTTACGGCCCTGGGGGACCTGGAAACACCATATATTTT. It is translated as CASSYGPGGPGNTIYF.

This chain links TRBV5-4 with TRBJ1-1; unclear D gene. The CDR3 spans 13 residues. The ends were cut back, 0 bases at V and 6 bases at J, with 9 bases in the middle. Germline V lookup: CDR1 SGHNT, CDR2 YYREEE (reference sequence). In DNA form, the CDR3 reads TGTGCCAGCAGCTTGGGGCAGGACGCTGAAGCTTTCTTT. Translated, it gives CASSLGQDAEAFF. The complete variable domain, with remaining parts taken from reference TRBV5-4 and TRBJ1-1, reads ETGVTQSPTHLIKTRGQQVTLRCSSQSGHNTVSWYQQALGQGPQFIFQYYREEENGRGNFPPRFSGLQFPNYSSELNVNALELDDSALYLCASSLGQDAEAFFGQGTRLTVV.

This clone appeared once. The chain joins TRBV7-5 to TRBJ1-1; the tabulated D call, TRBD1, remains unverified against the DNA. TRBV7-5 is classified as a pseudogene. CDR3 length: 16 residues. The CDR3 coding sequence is TGTGTCAGAAGCTTAGGATCAAAGGGGATTTACACTGAAGCTTTCTTT. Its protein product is CVRSLGSKGIYTEAFF.

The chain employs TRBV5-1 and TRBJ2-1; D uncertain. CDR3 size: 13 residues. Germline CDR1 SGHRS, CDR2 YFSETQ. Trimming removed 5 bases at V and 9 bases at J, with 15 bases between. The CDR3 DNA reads TGCGCCAGCAGTGTGACCCCCGGCGGTGAGCAGTTCTTC. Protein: CASSVTPGGEQFF.

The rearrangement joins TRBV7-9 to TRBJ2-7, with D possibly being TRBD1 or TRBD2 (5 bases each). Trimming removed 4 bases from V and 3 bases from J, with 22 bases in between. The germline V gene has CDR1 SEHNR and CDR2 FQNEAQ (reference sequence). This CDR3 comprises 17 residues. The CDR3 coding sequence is TGTGCCAGCAGCTCAACTCGGACTCAAAGGGACCACTACGAGCAGTACTTC. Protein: CASSSTRTQRDHYEQYF.

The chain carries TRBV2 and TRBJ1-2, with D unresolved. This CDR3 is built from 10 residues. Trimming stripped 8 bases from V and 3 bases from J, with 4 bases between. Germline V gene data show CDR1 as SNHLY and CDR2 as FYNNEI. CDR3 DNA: TGTGCCAGCCAGGACTATGGCTACACCTTC. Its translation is CASQDYGYTF.

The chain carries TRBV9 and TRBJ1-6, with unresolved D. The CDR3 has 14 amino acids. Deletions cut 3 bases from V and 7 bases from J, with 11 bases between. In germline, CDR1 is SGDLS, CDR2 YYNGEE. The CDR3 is CASSEGRPNSPLHF. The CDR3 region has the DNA TGTGCCAGCAGCGAGGGAAGGCCCAATTCACCCCTCCACTTT. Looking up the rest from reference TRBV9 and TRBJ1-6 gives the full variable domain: DSGVTQTPKHLITATGQRVTLRCSPRSGDLSVYWYQQSLDQGLQFLIQYYNGEERAKGNILERFSAQQFPDLHSELNLSSLELGDSALYFCASSEGRPNSPLHFGNGTRLTVT.

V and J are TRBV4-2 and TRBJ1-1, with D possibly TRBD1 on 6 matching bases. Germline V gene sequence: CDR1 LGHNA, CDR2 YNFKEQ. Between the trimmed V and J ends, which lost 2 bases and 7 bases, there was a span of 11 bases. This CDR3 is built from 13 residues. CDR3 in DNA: TGTGCCAGCAGCCAACAGGGGACGATTGAAGCTTTCTTT. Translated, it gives CASSQQGTIEAFF.

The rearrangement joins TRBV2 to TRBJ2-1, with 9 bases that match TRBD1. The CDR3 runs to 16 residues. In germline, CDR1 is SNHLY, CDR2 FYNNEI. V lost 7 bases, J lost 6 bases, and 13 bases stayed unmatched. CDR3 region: CASIVEGQGFGNEQFF. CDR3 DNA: TGTGCCAGCATCGTAGAAGGACAGGGGTTCGGCAATGAGCAGTTCTTC.

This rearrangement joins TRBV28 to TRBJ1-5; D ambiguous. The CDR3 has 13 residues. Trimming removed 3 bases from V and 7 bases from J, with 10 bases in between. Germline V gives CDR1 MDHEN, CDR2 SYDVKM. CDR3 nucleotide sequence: TGTGCCAGCAGTTTCAAGTTCTTCCAGCCCCAGCATTTT. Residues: CASSFKFFQPQHF.

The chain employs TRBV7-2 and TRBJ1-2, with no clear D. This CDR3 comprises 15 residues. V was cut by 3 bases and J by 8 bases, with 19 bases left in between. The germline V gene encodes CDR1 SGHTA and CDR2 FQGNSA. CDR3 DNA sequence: TGTGCCAGCAGCTTGTCCGGAGCTGTCCGGGCCGGCTACACCTTC. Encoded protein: CASSLSGAVRAGYTF. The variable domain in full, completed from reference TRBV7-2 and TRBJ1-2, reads GAGVSQSPSNKVTEKGKDVELRCDPISGHTALYWYRQSLGQGLEFLIYFQGNSAPDKSGLPSDRFSAERTGGSVSTLTIQRTQQEDSAVYLCASSLSGAVRAGYTFGSGTRLTVV.

DNA for the CDR3: TGTGCCAGCAGTCCCCCCGATCCAGGCCCCAATCAGCCCCAGCATTTT. This codes for CASSPPDPGPNQPQHF. J is TRBJ1-5 and V is TRBV28; D is uncertain. Germline CDR1 and CDR2: MDHEN and SYDVKM. Trimming stripped 5 bases from V and 3 bases from J, with 17 bases between. The CDR3 loop spans 16 amino acids.

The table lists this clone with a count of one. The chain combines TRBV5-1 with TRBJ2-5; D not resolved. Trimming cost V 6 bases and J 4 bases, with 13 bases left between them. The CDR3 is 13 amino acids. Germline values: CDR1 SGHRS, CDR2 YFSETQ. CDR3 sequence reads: CASKVNSRETQYF. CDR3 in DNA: TGCGCCAGCAAAGTCAACTCCCGAGAGACCCAGTACTTC.

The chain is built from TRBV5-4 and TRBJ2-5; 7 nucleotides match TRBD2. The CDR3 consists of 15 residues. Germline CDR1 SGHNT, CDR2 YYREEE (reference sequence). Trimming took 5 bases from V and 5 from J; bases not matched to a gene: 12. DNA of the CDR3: TGTGCCAGCAGAGGACTAGAGTTCGAGGGGGAGACCCAGTACTTC. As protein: CASRGLEFEGETQYF.

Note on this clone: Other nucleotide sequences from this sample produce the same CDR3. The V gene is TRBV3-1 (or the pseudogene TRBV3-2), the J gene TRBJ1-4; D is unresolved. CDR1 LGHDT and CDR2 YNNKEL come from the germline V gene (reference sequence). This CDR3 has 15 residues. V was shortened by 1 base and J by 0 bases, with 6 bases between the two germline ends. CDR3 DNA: TGTGCCAGCAGCCAAGCTGGAGCAACTAATGAAAAACTGTTTTTT. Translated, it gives CASSQAGATNEKLFF.

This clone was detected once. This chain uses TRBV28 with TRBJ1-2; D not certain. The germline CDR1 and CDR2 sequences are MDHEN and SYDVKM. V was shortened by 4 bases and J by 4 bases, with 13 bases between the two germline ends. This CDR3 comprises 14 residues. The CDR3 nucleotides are TGTGCCAGCAGTTCCGCCGACCCAATCTATGGCTACACCTTC. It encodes CASSSADPIYGYTF.

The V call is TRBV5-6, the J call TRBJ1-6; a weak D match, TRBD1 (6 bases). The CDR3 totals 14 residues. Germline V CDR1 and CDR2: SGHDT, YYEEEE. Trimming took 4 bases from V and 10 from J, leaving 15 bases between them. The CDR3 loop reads CASSEPTGGSPLHF. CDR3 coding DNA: TGTGCCAGCAGCGAACCGACAGGCGGCTCACCCCTCCACTTT.

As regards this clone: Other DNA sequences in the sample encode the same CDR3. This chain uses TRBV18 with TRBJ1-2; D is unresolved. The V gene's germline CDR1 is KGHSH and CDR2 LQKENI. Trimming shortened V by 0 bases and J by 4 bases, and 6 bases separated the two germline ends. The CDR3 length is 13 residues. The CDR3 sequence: CASSPPAFYGYTF. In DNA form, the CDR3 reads TGTGCCAGCTCACCACCCGCCTTCTATGGCTACACCTTC.

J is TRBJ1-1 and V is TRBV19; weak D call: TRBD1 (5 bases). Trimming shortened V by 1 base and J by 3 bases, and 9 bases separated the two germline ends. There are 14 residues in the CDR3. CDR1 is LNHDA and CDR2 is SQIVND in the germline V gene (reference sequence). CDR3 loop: CASSIAGDHTEAFF. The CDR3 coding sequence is TGTGCCAGTAGTATAGCGGGGGACCACACTGAAGCTTTCTTT.

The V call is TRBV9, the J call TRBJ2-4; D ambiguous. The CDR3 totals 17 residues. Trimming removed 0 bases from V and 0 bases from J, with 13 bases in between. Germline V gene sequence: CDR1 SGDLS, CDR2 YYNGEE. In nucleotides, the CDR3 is TGTGCCAGCAGCGTAGTTTGCGTCGGTCTAGCCAAAAACATTCAGTACTTC. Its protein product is CASSVVCVGLAKNIQYF.

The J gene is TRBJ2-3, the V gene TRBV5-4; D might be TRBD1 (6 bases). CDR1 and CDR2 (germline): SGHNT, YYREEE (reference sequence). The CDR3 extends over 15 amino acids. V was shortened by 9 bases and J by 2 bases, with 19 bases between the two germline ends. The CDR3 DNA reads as TGTGCCACCGAGGACAGTACAGAGCCCACAGATACGCAGTATTTT. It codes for CATEDSTEPTDTQYF.

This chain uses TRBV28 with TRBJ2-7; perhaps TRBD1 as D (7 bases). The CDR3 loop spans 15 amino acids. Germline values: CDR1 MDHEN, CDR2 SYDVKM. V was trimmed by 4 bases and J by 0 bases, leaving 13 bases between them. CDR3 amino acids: CASSSAGGSSYEQYF. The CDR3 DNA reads TGTGCCAGCAGTTCAGCAGGGGGGAGCTCCTACGAGCAGTACTTC.

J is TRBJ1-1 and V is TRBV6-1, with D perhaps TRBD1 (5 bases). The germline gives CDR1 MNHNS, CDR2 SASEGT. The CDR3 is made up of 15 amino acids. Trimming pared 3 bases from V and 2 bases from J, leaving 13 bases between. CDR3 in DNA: TGTGCCAGCAGTGATACGGGGCGGATTAACACTGAAGCTTTCTTT. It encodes CASSDTGRINTEAFF.

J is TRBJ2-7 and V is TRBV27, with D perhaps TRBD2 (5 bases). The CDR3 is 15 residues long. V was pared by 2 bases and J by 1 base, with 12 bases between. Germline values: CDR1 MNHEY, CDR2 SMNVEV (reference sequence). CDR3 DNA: TGTGCCAGCAGTTTAGTGGGAAGGGAGTCCTACGAGCAGTACTTC. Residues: CASSLVGRESYEQYF.

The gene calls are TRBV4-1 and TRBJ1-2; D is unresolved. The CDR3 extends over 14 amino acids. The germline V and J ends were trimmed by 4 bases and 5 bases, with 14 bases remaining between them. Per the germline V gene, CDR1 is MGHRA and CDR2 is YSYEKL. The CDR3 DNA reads TGCGCCAGCAGCCCCCCCCTCGAACCTTATGGCTACACCTTC. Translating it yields CASSPPLEPYGYTF.

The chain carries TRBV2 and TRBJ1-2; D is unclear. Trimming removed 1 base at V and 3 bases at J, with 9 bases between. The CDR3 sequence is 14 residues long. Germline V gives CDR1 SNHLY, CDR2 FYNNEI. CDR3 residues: CASSEVKADYGYTF. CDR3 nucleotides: TGTGCCAGCAGTGAAGTAAAGGCAGACTATGGCTACACCTTC.

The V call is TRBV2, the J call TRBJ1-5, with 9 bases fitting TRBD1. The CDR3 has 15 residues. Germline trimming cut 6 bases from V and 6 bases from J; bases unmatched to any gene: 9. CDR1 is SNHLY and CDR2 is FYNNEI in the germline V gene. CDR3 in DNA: TGTGCCAGCAGACAGGGGGCAAGTGGTGGTCAGCCCCAGCATTTT. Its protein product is CASRQGASGGQPQHF.

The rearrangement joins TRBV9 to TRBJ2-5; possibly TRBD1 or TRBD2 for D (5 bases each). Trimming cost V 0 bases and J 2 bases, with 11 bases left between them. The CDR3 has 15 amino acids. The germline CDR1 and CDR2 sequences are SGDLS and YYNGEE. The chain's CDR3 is CASSVGGAWQETQYF. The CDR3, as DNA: TGTGCCAGCAGCGTAGGAGGGGCTTGGCAAGAGACCCAGTACTTC.

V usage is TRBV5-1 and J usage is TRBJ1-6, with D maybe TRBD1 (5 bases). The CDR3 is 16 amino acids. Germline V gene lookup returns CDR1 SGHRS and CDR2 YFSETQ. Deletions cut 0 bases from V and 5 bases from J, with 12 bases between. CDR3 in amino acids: CASSLDSGGNNSPLHF. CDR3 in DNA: TGCGCCAGCAGCTTGGACTCCGGGGGAAATAATTCACCCCTCCACTTT.

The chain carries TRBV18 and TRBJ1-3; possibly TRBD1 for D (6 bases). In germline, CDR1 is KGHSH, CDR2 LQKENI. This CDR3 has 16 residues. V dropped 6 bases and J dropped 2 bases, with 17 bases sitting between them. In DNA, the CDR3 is TGTGCCAGCTCCTCGGACAGCGGGATCCCTGGAAACACCATATATTTT. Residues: CASSSDSGIPGNTIYF.

This CDR3 is CASSLDSNQPQHF. CDR3 coding DNA: TGTGCCAGCAGCTTGGACAGCAATCAGCCCCAGCATTTT. V usage is TRBV5-8 and J usage is TRBJ1-5, with D unresolved. The CDR3 contains 13 residues. V shed 0 bases and J shed 1 base, with 2 bases lying between them. CDR1 and CDR2 (germline): SGHTS, YDEGEE.